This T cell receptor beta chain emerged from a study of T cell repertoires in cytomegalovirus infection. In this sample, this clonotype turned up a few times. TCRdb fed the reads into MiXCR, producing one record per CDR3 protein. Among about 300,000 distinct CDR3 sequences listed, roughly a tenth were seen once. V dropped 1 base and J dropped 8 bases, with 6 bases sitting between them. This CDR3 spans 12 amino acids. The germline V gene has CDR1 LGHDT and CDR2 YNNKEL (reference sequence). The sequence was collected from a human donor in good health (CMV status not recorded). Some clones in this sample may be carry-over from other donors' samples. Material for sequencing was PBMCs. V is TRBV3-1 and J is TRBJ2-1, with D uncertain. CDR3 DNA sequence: TGTGCCAGCAGCCAAGTGGAGCATGAGCAGTTCTTC. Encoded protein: CASSQVEHEQFF.